A selection of T cell receptor beta chains follows, all from one sample in a study of blood T cells in healthy people across ages. TCRdb used MiXCR to reprocess the 5' RACE reads, holding one entry per CDR3 protein. The repertoire consists of 1.2 million to 1.5 million distinct CDR3 sequences, with around 39% occurring once and the leading ten covering 6.5% to 10%. Specimen: blood. The origin of the receptors is a woman aged 18-29 years in good health. The CDR3 runs from the conserved cysteine through the conserved F or W. Fields, in order: clone size, J gene, V gene, D gene, CDR3 DNA, CDR3 protein. The D gene is left open where the match is weak. Part of the rows lack a size; the others show once, few, many or a class for expanded clones.

few TRBJ1-2 TRBV4-1 TRBD1 TGCGCCAGCAGCCCATTTCGAAAGGACAGGGGGCCTAACTATGGCTACACCTTC CASSPFRKDRGPNYGYTF
NA TRBJ2-5 TRBV4-1 NA TGCGCCAGCAGCCTGCCGTCGGACAGTCCTTGGGAGACCCAGTACTTC CASSLPSDSPWETQYF
NA TRBJ2-7 TRBV30 NA TGTGCCTGGGACTTTGGACACTACTCCTACGAGCAGTACTTC CAWDFGHYSYEQYF
NA TRBJ2-1 TRBV5-1 TRBD1 TGCGCCAGCAGCCTCTGGAGGACAGGGATTAACAATGAGCAGTTCTTC CASSLWRTGINNEQFF
many TRBJ2-7 TRBV20-1 NA TGCAGTGCTAGACAGGGCGGCGAGCAGTACTTC CSARQGGEQYF
few TRBJ2-1 TRBV6-6 NA TGTGCCAGCAGTTACCGGGGCTCTGGAGTCTCCTACAATGAGCAGTTCTTC CASSYRGSGVSYNEQFF
NA TRBJ2-1 TRBV6-1 TRBD2 TGTGCCAGCAGTCCCCTAGCTGGGACTAGCGGGGTCTACAATGAGCAGTTCTTC CASSPLAGTSGVYNEQFF
few TRBJ1-2 TRBV12-3/TRBV12-4 TRBD1 TGTGCCAGCAGTCATTCAACAGGGGTTGGCTATGGCTACACCTTC CASSHSTGVGYGYTF
few TRBJ2-7 TRBV7-9 NA TGTGCCAGCAGCTTAGTTGACAGGGGGGGTCTAGCGGGGCCAGCCTACGAGCAGTACTTC CASSLVDRGGLAGPAYEQYF
NA TRBJ1-2 TRBV7-9 NA TGTGCCAGCAGCCCCGTGTACCCCTATGGCTACACCTTC CASSPVYPYGYTF
NA TRBJ2-1 TRBV5-1 NA TGCGCCAGCAGCTTGTCAGGGTCTAGTGAGCAGTTCTTC CASSLSGSSEQFF
few TRBJ2-1 TRBV5-8 NA TGTGCCAGCAGCTTGGACGCTAGACCTTTCGTCAACTACAATGAGCAGTTCTTC CASSLDARPFVNYNEQFF
NA TRBJ1-1 TRBV12-3/TRBV12-4 NA TGTGCCAGCAGTTTGTCAGGTGGGGCTTTCTTT CASSLSGGAFF
NA TRBJ2-7 TRBV20-1 TRBD2 TGCAGTGCTAGAACAAGCGGGAGAGGGTCCTACGAGCAGTACTTC CSARTSGRGSYEQYF
many TRBJ2-2 TRBV10-1 TRBD1 TGCGCCAGCAGTGAGCAGGGGGCACACACCGGGGAGCTGTTTTTT CASSEQGAHTGELFF
once TRBJ1-5 TRBV6-1 NA TGTGCCAGCAGTGATCCGGGGGGTTCCAATCAGCCCCAGCATTTT CASSDPGGSNQPQHF
few TRBJ2-4 TRBV18 NA TGTGCCAGCTCACCACTTTGGGGCGAAGAAAACATTCAGTACTTC CASSPLWGEENIQYF
few TRBJ2-2 TRBV3-1 NA TGTGCCAGCAGCCAAGAATTGTTGGGCGGGGAGCTGTTTTTT CASSQELLGGELFF
NA TRBJ1-2 TRBV10-3 TRBD1 TGTGCCATCAGTGACCTACCCGGGACAGGGGGTGGCTACACCTTC CAISDLPGTGGGYTF
NA TRBJ2-1 TRBV25-1 NA TGTGCCAGCAGTGTTCTTCGGGGCAATGAGCAGTTCTTC CASSVLRGNEQFF
NA TRBJ2-3 TRBV10-3 NA TGTGCCGCCGGGAGGGACAGTTCCCAGCCGTATTTT CAAGRDSSQPYF
NA TRBJ2-7 TRBV20-1 NA TGCAGTGCTAGAGGGCCAGTTCCCTACGAGCAGTACTTC CSARGPVPYEQYF
NA TRBJ1-2 TRBV6-1 TRBD1 TGTGCCAGCACAGGGGGCCTTCGCTATGGCTACACCTTC CASTGGLRYGYTF
few TRBJ2-7 TRBV5-6 NA TGTGCCAGCAGCCGGACATCGACCTACGAGCAGTACTTC CASSRTSTYEQYF
NA TRBJ2-7 TRBV13 NA TGTGCCAGCAGCTACTTAGACTCCATTACGGGGGAATACGAGCAGTACTTC CASSYLDSITGEYEQYF
few TRBJ1-2 TRBV28 NA TGTGCCAGCAGTTGGGGAAGTGCAGGGAGCGGCTACACCTTC CASSWGSAGSGYTF
few TRBJ1-6 TRBV12-3/TRBV12-4 TRBD1 TGTGCCAGCAGTCGACAGGGGAGCTCCTATAATTCACCCCTCCACTTT CASSRQGSSYNSPLHF
NA TRBJ1-2 TRBV30 TRBD1 TGTGCCTGCTACCGGGACAGGGCGGCTAACTATGGCTACACCTTC CACYRDRAANYGYTF
NA TRBJ2-1 TRBV20-1 TRBD2 TGCAGTGCTAGGATAAGTTGGGTAGCGGGTGACAATGAGCAGTTCTTC CSARISWVAGDNEQFF
NA TRBJ2-5 TRBV27 NA TGTGCCAGCAGTTTAGGGGGGGCGGGAGAGGTAGAGACCCAGTACTTC CASSLGGAGEVETQYF
NA TRBJ2-4 TRBV5-1 NA TGCGCCAGCAGCTTAGGGCCGCCGCGTCCAAACATTCAGTACTTC CASSLGPPRPNIQYF
once TRBJ1-1 TRBV29-1 NA TGCAGCGTGTATAACGGGGGGAACACTGAAGCTTTCTTT CSVYNGGNTEAFF
few TRBJ1-1 TRBV20-1 NA TGCAGTGCTAGAGATTGGGCCCCGGCCCAGGACACTGAAGCTTTCTTT CSARDWAPAQDTEAFF
once TRBJ2-3 TRBV29-1 TRBD1 TGCAGCGCTAAAGGGATTGGGGACAGTTCCACAGATACGCAGTATTTT CSAKGIGDSSTDTQYF
NA TRBJ1-2 TRBV27 NA TGTGCCAGCAGTCTAAGGCAAACCTCTAACTATGGCTACACCTTC CASSLRQTSNYGYTF
few TRBJ2-7 TRBV20-1 NA TGCAGTGCGCCCGTGGGAGCCTACGAGCAGTACTTC CSAPVGAYEQYF
NA TRBJ1-2 TRBV2 NA TGTGCCAGCAGTGAAATGGACACTACGGGCTACGGCTACACCTTC CASSEMDTTGYGYTF
NA TRBJ2-1 TRBV7-9 NA TGTGCCAGCAGCCCGATGACAGGGACTAGTGACAATGAGCAGTTCTTC CASSPMTGTSDNEQFF
few TRBJ2-7 TRBV6-2/TRBV6-3 TRBD1 TGTGCCAGCAGCCCCCGACAGGGGGGTACCTACGAGCAGTACTTC CASSPRQGGTYEQYF
NA TRBJ2-3 TRBV3-1 NA TGTGCCAGCAGCCAAGTTACGGATGGAGATACGCAGTATTTT CASSQVTDGDTQYF
once TRBJ1-3 TRBV6-5 TRBD1 TGTGCCAGCAGCCCCGACAGGGGGTACACCATATATTTT CASSPDRGYTIYF